This entry is about one TCR beta chain. The antigen remains undetermined. The junction differs from germline at one of its ends, possibly a read error. For the second PCR, which ran for 7 to 11 cycles, a sample-barcoded 5' primer and a J-beta primer mix were used. MiXCR, applied by TCRdb to the 5' RACE reads, yields one record per CDR3 protein. The sample records 1.5 million to 2 million distinct CDR3 sequences, 40% to 55% being singletons. This CDR3 spans 16 amino acids. This specimen belongs to a study of blood T cells in healthy people across ages. Study details: Template-switching capture recovered about one barcoded beta molecule per two T cells. Whole-study findings and limits: Among T cells, TCR beta diversity per million cells dropped roughly linearly as age rose.

This chain uses TRBV12-3 or TRBV12-4 with TRBJ2-3; the match to TRBD1 covers 7 bases. This sequence was found in a woman aged 40 to 50 in good health. Sequencing was done on a sample of blood. The chain's CDR3 is CASSLASGGAADAQYF. The CDR3 coding sequence is TGTGCCAGCAGTTTAGCGTCAGGGGGAGCCGCAGATGCGCAGTATTTT.